The next 7 T cell receptor beta chains were all read from a single sample in a study of T cell responses to AZD1222 COVID-19 vaccine. Sequencing used immunoSEQ multiplex PCR; TCRdb keeps in-frame clones, though not all of them. The sample lists about 59,000 clones, less than 90% seen once, with around 7.8% in the top ten. Sequenced here: peripheral blood, sampled on day 0 of AZD1222 vaccination. Receptors originate from an adult in good health.

The J gene is TRBJ2-6, the V gene TRBV19; 12 bases line up with TRBD1. Per germline, CDR1 LNHDA and CDR2 SQIVND (reference sequence). The CDR3 runs 17 residues. Unmatched junction bases numbered 5, after V lost 5 bases and J lost 3 bases. CDR3 in DNA: TGTGCCAGTAGTTCCGGGACAGGGGGCTTTGGGGCCAACGTCCTGACTTTC. Protein sequence: CASSSGTGGFGANVLTF.

The chain employs TRBV6-5 and TRBJ2-7, with a weak D call TRBD2 (5 bases). CDR1 MNHEY and CDR2 SVGAGI come from the germline V gene. The length of the CDR3 is 14 residues. The V end lost 6 bases, the J end lost 1 base, and 13 bases lay between the germline ends. The CDR3 sequence: CASSRGLASYEQYF. CDR3 sequence (DNA): TGTGCCAGCAGCCGGGGTCTCGCGTCCTACGAGCAGTACTTC.

The chain couples TRBV25-1 to TRBJ1-4; 8 bases are a match to TRBD1. CDR1 and CDR2 (germline): MGHDK, SYGVNS. The trim removed 4 bases at V and 7 bases at J, leaving 8 bases unmatched. The CDR3 has 15 residues. The CDR3 nucleotides read TGTGCCAGCAGTGCGCGACAGGGGTTCGGTGAAAAACTGTTTTTT. Protein: CASSARQGFGEKLFF.

The rearrangement links TRBV6-2 or TRBV6-3 to TRBJ2-7, with 9 bases identical to TRBD1. V gave up 5 bases and J gave up 0 bases; unmatched junction bases: 5. The germline V gene encodes CDR1 MNHEY and CDR2 SVGEGT. The CDR3 covers 15 residues. The CDR3 DNA sequence: TGTGCCAGCAGTGAGGGGACAGGGTACTCCTACGAGCAGTACTTC. Translation: CASSEGTGYSYEQYF.

The gene calls are TRBV27 and TRBJ1-3; 8 positions match TRBD1. Germline V gives CDR1 MNHEY, CDR2 SMNVEV (reference sequence). The length of the CDR3 is 16 residues. J was trimmed by 2 bases and V by 4 bases; bases with no gene match: 7. CDR3 nucleotides: TGTGCCAGCAGTTCCAGGGGGCGATTTCCTGGAAACACCATATATTTT. This codes for CASSSRGRFPGNTIYF.

This chain connects TRBV5-6 to TRBJ1-1, with D uncertain. This CDR3 is 13 amino acids long. Trimming shortened V by 2 bases and J by 4 bases, and 9 bases separated the two germline ends. Germline CDR1 SGHDT, CDR2 YYEEEE. The CDR3 DNA follows: TGTGCCAGCAGCTTTCAGGTGGGCACTGAAGCTTTCTTT. It codes for CASSFQVGTEAFF.

This clone was picked up one time. This chain connects TRBV19 to TRBJ2-6, with TRBD1 as a possible D gene (6 bases). The germline gives CDR1 LNHDA, CDR2 SQIVND (reference sequence). The V gene lost 11 bases and the J gene lost 0 bases, with 14 bases spanning the gap. The CDR3 loop spans 15 amino acids. CDR3 region: CACYDRFSGANVLTF. CDR3 nucleotide sequence: TGTGCCTGCTACGACAGGTTCTCTGGGGCCAACGTCCTGACTTTC.